This T cell receptor (beta chain) was retrieved from a study of T-cell reconstitution after alpha-beta-depleted transplantation in children (dated by TCRdb to 2015 to 2016). With regard to the full study: T-cell immune reconstitution after TCRalphabeta/CD19-depleted allogeneic hematopoietic cell transplantation in children was quantitatively tracked in the study by means of TCR repertoire profiling.

The library was built by means of PCR. The data were produced on an Illumina HiSeq 2500. TCR library preparation used molecular barcoding, with unique molecular identifiers applied to normalize quantification of the TCRbeta repertoire. Using fastp trimming at Q25 and MiXCR clonotype assembly, TCRdb reanalyzed the public sequencing data and kept in-frame beta chains. Here each entry gathers all rows of one CDR3 protein and keeps the most common genes and DNA. In all, the sample holds 200,000 to 250,000 distinct CDR3 sequences, and about a tenth of those were seen once. Roughly 27% of the sample is in the top ten clones. V is shortened by 1 base, J by 4 bases, and the region joining them spans 5 bases. The CDR3 spans 13 residues, from the cysteine through the phenylalanine. Kept here is only the CDR3 DNA, which spans 39 bases and is read in frame from base 1. CDR1 and CDR2, looked up from the germline V gene, are SGHTA and FQGNSA.

The sample's treatment or condition, from its label and the paper: allogeneic hematopoietic cell transplantation with graft depleted of TCRalphabeta T cells and CD19 B cells. Transplant recipients were children who received TCRalphabeta/CD19-depleted allogeneic hematopoietic cell grafts. General conclusions and limits of the study: The high TCRbeta diversity at day 60 in some patients was ascribed to recipient T cells and intrathymic progenitors that had survived conditioning. Over subsequent months, a decline in hyperexpanded clone frequencies was noted, and after one year, T-cell counts and TCRbeta diversity were mostly ascribed to newly produced T cells. The apparently early alphabetaT-cell count recovery about two months after transplant was reportedly dependent on only several hundred rapidly expanded clones derived from non-depleted graft cells.

A few counts support this clonotype. What this receptor recognizes is not known. It has no much larger one-base neighbor in the sample; base qualities were not kept. The sequencing used PBMCs, collected before TCRalphabeta/CD19-depleted stem cell transplant. This sequence uses TRBV7-2 and TRBJ1-5, with no confidently assigned D gene. The clonotype was recovered from a child less than two years old with acute myeloid leukemia, due to receive a stem cell transplant. The CDR3 is CASSLVQNQPQHF. The DNA sequence reads TGTGCCAGCAGCTTAGTCCAAAATCAGCCCCAGCATTTT.